These 12 T cell receptor beta chains were sequenced from one sample in a study of T cell responses to AZD1222 COVID-19 vaccine (dated by TCRdb to the early 2020s). Libraries were made using the immunoSEQ multiplex PCR assay. TCRdb limited this immuneACCESS table to in-frame rearrangements with V and J called. A share of clones is missing; checked studies link under half to unresolved V genes, and the rest is unexplained. Within this sample are under 35,000 clones, with approximately 88% of them counted one time only. The ten largest clones take up 11% to 15% of the sample. The time point tag for this specimen amounts to: about 28 days (+/-7) after the second vaccine dose. Sequences were derived from peripheral blood, sampled 28 days after the second AZD1222 dose. The origin of the receptors is an adult who received the AZD1222 COVID-19 vaccine.

The chain joins TRBV7-9 to TRBJ2-7; D perhaps matches TRBD2 (5 bases). V lost 6 bases and J lost 5, with 11 bases in between. Per the germline V gene, CDR1 is SEHNR and CDR2 is FQNEAQ (reference sequence). This CDR3 contains 12 residues. CDR3 protein: CASSSDGNEQYF. CDR3 DNA sequence: TGTGCCAGCAGTTCGGACGGGAACGAGCAGTACTTC.

The chain links TRBV19 to TRBJ1-3; a weak D match, TRBD1 (5 bases). Germline V gene lookup returns CDR1 LNHDA and CDR2 SQIVND (reference sequence). V lost 5 bases and J 2 bases, leaving 13 bases between the germline ends. The CDR3 has 15 residues. CDR3 in amino acids: CASSPSGTAGNTIYF. The CDR3 nucleotides are TGTGCCAGTAGTCCCTCAGGGACGGCTGGAAACACCATATATTTT. Looking up the rest from reference TRBV19 and TRBJ1-3 gives the full variable domain: DGGITQSPKYLFRKEGQNVTLSCEQNLNHDAMYWYRQDPGQGLRLIYYSQIVNDFQKGDIAEGYSVSREKKESFPLTVTSAQKNPTAFYLCASSPSGTAGNTIYFGEGSWLTVV.

The V and J genes are TRBV5-8 and TRBJ1-1; D gene ambiguous. The CDR3 is made up of 13 amino acids. Between the trimmed V and J ends, which lost 2 bases and 1 base, there was a span of 6 bases. Germline CDR1 is SGHTS and CDR2 is YDEGEE. The DNA of the CDR3 is TGTGCCAGCAGCTTTTGGCAGAACACTGAAGCTTTCTTT. Translated: CASSFWQNTEAFF. The full variable domain, rest sourced from reference TRBV5-8 and TRBJ1-1, is EAGVTQSPTHLIKTRGQQATLRCSPISGHTSVYWYQQALGLGLQFLLWYDEGEERNRGNFPPRFSGRQFPNYSSELNVNALELEDSALYLCASSFWQNTEAFFGQGTRLTVV.

V and J are TRBV9 and TRBJ2-7; D may be TRBD2 (6 bases). V lost 0 bases and J 6 bases, leaving 10 bases between the germline ends. The CDR3 is 13 residues long. Germline loops: CDR1 SGDLS, CDR2 YYNGEE. Here the CDR3 DNA reads TGTGCCAGCAGCGTAGTGGAGGGAACCGAGCAGTACTTC. Translated, it gives CASSVVEGTEQYF.

V and J are TRBV5-4 and TRBJ2-3, with D unresolved. Germline values: CDR1 SGHNT, CDR2 YYREEE (reference sequence). Trimming shortened V by 0 bases and J by 2 bases, and 7 bases separated the two germline ends. The CDR3 totals 14 residues. The CDR3 nucleotides are TGTGCCAGCAGCTTGGTTACGGACACAGATACGCAGTATTTT. It specifies CASSLVTDTDTQYF. Full variable domain (rest looked up from reference TRBV5-4 and TRBJ2-3): ETGVTQSPTHLIKTRGQQVTLRCSSQSGHNTVSWYQQALGQGPQFIFQYYREEENGRGNFPPRFSGLQFPNYSSELNVNALELDDSALYLCASSLVTDTDTQYFGPGTRLTVL.

This chain connects TRBV7-9 to TRBJ1-2; D call uncertain. This CDR3 is built from 13 residues. V gave up 3 bases and J gave up 6 bases, with 11 bases separating them. Per germline, CDR1 SEHNR and CDR2 FQNEAQ (reference sequence). The CDR3 is CASSLNSRDGYTF. The CDR3, as DNA: TGTGCCAGCAGCTTGAACAGTCGGGATGGCTACACCTTC.

The V gene is TRBV9, the J gene TRBJ2-2, with 7 positions matching TRBD2. Germline CDR1 and CDR2: SGDLS and YYNGEE. The CDR3 has 15 residues. The V and J ends lost 0 bases and 5 bases, in that order; junction bases with no gene match: 4. The CDR3 nucleotides are TGTGCCAGCAGCGTAGCGGGGGGAAGAACCGGGGAGCTGTTTTTT. Amino acid sequence: CASSVAGGRTGELFF.

The CDR3 DNA follows: TGTGCCAGCTCACCACAAGGGGGGCCCAACACTGAAGCTTTCTTT. It is translated as CASSPQGGPNTEAFF. J is TRBJ1-1 and V is TRBV18, with D maybe TRBD1 (6 bases). The V gene lost 1 base and the J gene lost 2 bases, with 11 bases spanning the gap. Germline CDR1 and CDR2: KGHSH and LQKENI. This CDR3 contains 15 residues.

The chain uses TRBV19 and TRBJ1-2, with 7 bases that match TRBD1. J was trimmed by 5 bases and V by 9 bases; bases with no gene match: 12. The germline V gene encodes CDR1 LNHDA and CDR2 SQIVND (reference sequence). The CDR3 is 14 residues long. In DNA, the CDR3 is TGTGCCAGATGCCCCGGGACAGCTACATATGGCTACACCTTC. Protein product: CARCPGTATYGYTF.

The chain employs TRBV12-3 or TRBV12-4 and TRBJ1-5; D is perhaps TRBD1 (5 bases). V dropped 7 bases and J dropped 7 bases, with 14 bases sitting between them. The CDR3 spans 13 residues. The CDR3 sequence is CASTLEEGQPQHF. In DNA form, the CDR3 reads TGTGCCAGCACCCTCGAGGAGGGGCAGCCCCAGCATTTT.

The chain has TRBV7-3 and TRBJ2-3; unclear D gene. Germline values: CDR1 SGHTA, CDR2 FQGTGA. Trimming removed 0 bases from V and 2 bases from J, with 21 bases in between. The length of the CDR3 is 19 residues. DNA for the CDR3: TGTGCCAGCAGCTTAACGACTTTTCCGTACAGAACTAACACAGATACGCAGTATTTT. Protein product: CASSLTTFPYRTNTDTQYF. Full variable domain (missing parts from reference TRBV7-3 and TRBJ2-3): GAGVSQTPSNKVTEKGKYVELRCDPISGHTALYWYRQSLGQGPEFLIYFQGTGAADDSGLPNDRFFAVRPEGSVSTLKIQRTERGDSAVYLCASSLTTFPYRTNTDTQYFGPGTRLTVL.

This chain connects TRBV5-1 to TRBJ2-1, with 9 nucleotides matching TRBD2. The germline V gene has CDR1 SGHRS and CDR2 YFSETQ. This CDR3 comprises 17 residues. J lost 5 bases, V lost 0 bases, and 9 bases had no gene match. The chain's CDR3 is CASSLAVAGGPNNEQFF. The CDR3, as DNA: TGCGCCAGCAGCTTGGCGGTGGCGGGGGGGCCCAACAATGAGCAGTTCTTC. Together with reference TRBV5-1 and TRBJ2-1, the CDR3 gives the full variable domain: KAGVTQTPRYLIKTRGQQVTLSCSPISGHRSVSWYQQTPGQGLQFLFEYFSETQRNKGNFPGRFSGRQFSNSRSEMNVSTLELGDSALYLCASSLAVAGGPNNEQFFGPGTRLTVL.